The 27 T cell receptor beta chains below were found in one sample sequenced in a study of T-cell memory formation after mild COVID-19. Each CDR3 protein gets one entry after TCRdb re-called the 5' RACE reads with MiXCR. The table has about 540,000 distinct CDR3 sequences, around 20% seen once. The source material was PBMCs or a T cell subset sorted from them (not recorded which). Receptors were obtained from an adult woman who had mild COVID-19 (a few samples of this study predate the infection). Cell type and time point are not known.

This rearrangement joins TRBV5-6 to TRBJ2-7, with D perhaps matching TRBD1 (5 bases). The CDR3 extends over 14 amino acids. The V gene lost 0 bases and the J gene lost 11 bases, with 18 bases spanning the gap. Germline loops: CDR1 SGHDT, CDR2 YYEEEE. DNA for the CDR3: TGTGCCAGCAGCTTGGCGGGTAGGGGCCTGGATGAGTACTTC. Amino acids: CASSLAGRGLDEYF.

This clonotype appeared a few times. V gene TRBV10-3 combines with J gene TRBJ2-7; D unresolved. From germline, CDR1 is ENHRY and CDR2 SYGVKD. This CDR3 contains 14 residues. V was cut by 6 bases and J by 0 bases, with 12 bases left in between. The CDR3, as DNA: TGTGCCATCAGGGGAATAGTAAGCTCCTACGAGCAGTACTTC. Protein product: CAIRGIVSSYEQYF.

J is TRBJ2-2 and V is TRBV12-3 or TRBV12-4; D possibly corresponds to TRBD2 (7 bases). The ends were cut back, 6 bases at V and 6 bases at J, with 23 bases in the middle. CDR3 length: 17 amino acids. DNA for the CDR3: TGTGCCAGCAGCCCCCTCCTAGGGGAGGGGGTCTCCGGGGAGCTGTTTTTT. Protein sequence: CASSPLLGEGVSGELFF.

This chain links TRBV5-1 with TRBJ2-7; 8 bases align to TRBD1. V shed 4 bases and J 6 bases; nucleotides not matched to a gene: 9. This CDR3 has 14 residues. CDR1 is SGHRS, CDR2 YFSETQ, per germline. CDR3 loop: CASSKTGDVAEQYF. CDR3 sequence (DNA): TGCGCCAGCAGCAAGACAGGGGATGTGGCCGAGCAGTACTTC.

This chain joins TRBV4-2 and TRBJ2-1, with TRBD2 matching over 9 bases. CDR1 LGHNA and CDR2 YNFKEQ come from the germline V gene. The CDR3 consists of 16 residues. The ends lost 0 bases at V and 6 bases at J; junction bases unmatched: 6. CDR3 in DNA: TGTGCCAGCAGCCAAGAACCGGGACTAGCTTCCAATGAGCAGTTCTTC. Its protein product is CASSQEPGLASNEQFF.

V gene TRBV13 combines with J gene TRBJ1-2, with 11 bases lining up with TRBD1. Trimming at V came to 4 bases and at J to 4 bases, leaving 5 bases not matched to a gene. This CDR3 has 15 amino acids. Germline V CDR1 and CDR2: PRHDT, FYEKMQ (reference sequence). The CDR3 reads CASSWTGTGGYGYTF. The DNA for the CDR3 is TGTGCCAGCAGCTGGACCGGGACAGGGGGCTATGGCTACACCTTC.

The gene calls are TRBV9 and TRBJ2-1; 9 bases map to TRBD2. Trimming cost V 5 bases and J 0 bases; bases outside gene matches: 6. The germline V gene has CDR1 SGDLS and CDR2 YYNGEE. This CDR3 comprises 16 residues. Written as DNA, the CDR3 is TGTGCCAGCAGTGAAGGCGGGGGGGCCTCCTACAATGAGCAGTTCTTC. Translated, it gives CASSEGGGASYNEQFF.

This clonotype was counted a few times. The CDR3 is CASSPMGLAGYEQYF. The CDR3 DNA reads TGTGCCAGCTCACCTATGGGACTAGCGGGATACGAGCAGTACTTC. V and J are TRBV18 and TRBJ2-7, with TRBD2 identical over 13 bases. Per the germline V gene, CDR1 is KGHSH and CDR2 is LQKENI. J gave up 4 bases and V 3 bases, and 3 bases lay outside the gene matches. The CDR3 sequence is 15 residues long.

A few counts support this clonotype. The CDR3 DNA sequence: TGTGCCAGCAAGACAGGGGTGGAAGAAAAACTGTTTTTT. Translated: CASKTGVEEKLFF. This rearrangement joins TRBV3-1 to TRBJ1-4, with 8 bases fitting TRBD1. The CDR3 loop spans 13 amino acids. Germline lookup yields CDR1 LGHDT and CDR2 YNNKEL (reference sequence). Germline trimming cut 7 bases from V and 8 bases from J; bases unmatched to any gene: 6.

This chain uses TRBV4-1 with TRBJ2-1, with D tentatively TRBD1 (6 bases). The CDR3 runs to 17 residues. CDR1 and CDR2 (germline): MGHRA, YSYEKL. V was cut by 1 base and J by 7 bases, with 20 bases left in between. This CDR3 is CASSQAGVVERGNEQFF. As DNA, the CDR3 is TGCGCCAGCAGCCAAGCGGGCGTGGTTGAGAGGGGGAATGAGCAGTTCTTC.

This clonotype was counted between two and nine times. The J gene is TRBJ1-2, the V gene TRBV5-1, with TRBD1 identical over 10 bases. In germline, CDR1 is SGHRS, CDR2 YFSETQ. The CDR3 length is 13 residues. V lost 2 bases and J lost 8; bases outside the gene matches: 3. CDR3 residues: CASSLGTGDGYTF. The CDR3 DNA follows: TGCGCCAGCAGCTTAGGGACAGGGGACGGCTACACCTTC.

The gene calls are TRBV9 and TRBJ2-7; D might be TRBD2 (6 bases). V was shortened by 7 bases and J by 2 bases, with 19 bases between the two germline ends. Germline CDR1 SGDLS, CDR2 YYNGEE. The CDR3 runs 15 residues. The CDR3, as DNA: TGTGCCAGCGGATCGGGTGCGGGGACCGCCTACGAGCAGTACTTC. Amino acids: CASGSGAGTAYEQYF. Looking up the rest from reference TRBV9 and TRBJ2-7 gives the full variable domain: DSGVTQTPKHLITATGQRVTLRCSPRSGDLSVYWYQQSLDQGLQFLIQYYNGEERAKGNILERFSAQQFPDLHSELNLSSLELGDSALYFCASGSGAGTAYEQYFGPGTRLTVT.

The chain uses TRBV25-1 and TRBJ2-7, with 10 bases fitting TRBD2. V trimming: 2 bases; J trimming: 5 bases; junction bases outside the gene matches: 9. Germline V gives CDR1 MGHDK, CDR2 SYGVNS. The CDR3 totals 16 residues. CDR3 bases: TGTGCCAGCAGTGAAGGGAGGCTAGCGGGAGCCGACGAGCAGTACTTC. Its translation is CASSEGRLAGADEQYF.

This clonotype turned up a few times. The gene calls are TRBV7-2 and TRBJ2-5; the D gene is possibly TRBD1 (5 bases). The germline V gene has CDR1 SGHTA and CDR2 FQGNSA. V lost 5 bases and J 5 bases, leaving 18 bases between the germline ends. This CDR3 is built from 15 residues. The CDR3 nucleotides are TGTGCCAGCAGCCAATCGGGCCCTCCAGGGGAGACCCAGTACTTC. Protein product: CASSQSGPPGETQYF. Full variable domain (rest looked up from reference TRBV7-2 and TRBJ2-5): GAGVSQSPSNKVTEKGKDVELRCDPISGHTALYWYRQSLGQGLEFLIYFQGNSAPDKSGLPSDRFSAERTGGSVSTLTIQRTQQEDSAVYLCASSQSGPPGETQYFGPGTRLLVL.

V and J are TRBV20-1 and TRBJ2-7; D gene uncertain. The V end lost 0 bases, the J end lost 5 bases, and 5 bases lay between the germline ends. The CDR3 sequence is 11 residues long. Per the germline V gene, CDR1 is DFQATT and CDR2 is SNEGSKA (reference sequence). The CDR3 sequence is CSARDSHEQYF. DNA for the CDR3: TGCAGTGCTAGAGATTCCCACGAGCAGTACTTC.

The chain couples TRBV15 to TRBJ2-1; 8 nucleotides agree with TRBD2. With 5 bases clipped from V and 14 bases from J, the junction kept 11 bases outside the gene matches. Germline V CDR1 and CDR2: LNHNV, YYDKDF (reference sequence). CDR3 length: 13 residues. CDR3 sequence reads: CATSEGLDRWEFF. The CDR3 DNA reads as TGTGCCACCAGCGAGGGACTAGACCGATGGGAGTTCTTC.

This clonotype appeared many times. CDR3 residues: CASTSVSYEQYF. For the CDR3, the DNA is TGTGCCAGTACTAGCGTCTCCTACGAGCAGTACTTC. The rearrangement uses TRBV19 and TRBJ2-7; perhaps TRBD2 as D (6 bases). V lost 7 bases and J lost 0, with 7 bases in between. The germline gives CDR1 LNHDA, CDR2 SQIVND (reference sequence). The CDR3 is 12 residues long.

The chain carries TRBV7-9 and TRBJ2-5, with D tentatively TRBD1 or TRBD2 (5 bases each). The CDR3 loop spans 15 amino acids. Trimming left V 1 base short and J 4 bases short, with 13 bases between. In germline, CDR1 is SEHNR, CDR2 FQNEAQ (reference sequence). Here the CDR3 DNA reads TGTGCCAGCAGCTTAGAGGGGACGGTGGCAGAGACCCAGTACTTC. Protein sequence: CASSLEGTVAETQYF.

This clonotype showed up just a few times. The chain uses TRBV5-1 and TRBJ1-2; D remains ambiguous. The germline V and J ends were trimmed by 4 bases and 8 bases, with 15 bases remaining between them. This CDR3 comprises 13 residues. Germline V lookup: CDR1 SGHRS, CDR2 YFSETQ. The CDR3 DNA is TGCGCCAGCAGCCTCCCGACCCCGGGGGGCTACACCTTC. Translation gives CASSLPTPGGYTF.

The J gene is TRBJ1-5, the V gene TRBV4-1; TRBD1 matches 7 bases. V was clipped by 0 bases and J by 0 bases; unmatched bases: 5. Germline-derived CDR1 and CDR2 are MGHRA and YSYEKL. There are 17 residues in the CDR3. CDR3 loop: CASSQETGTASNQPQHF. In nucleotides, the CDR3 is TGCGCCAGCAGCCAAGAAACGGGGACAGCTAGCAATCAGCCCCAGCATTTT.

This chain uses TRBV6-2 or TRBV6-3 with TRBJ2-3; 8 bases line up with TRBD2. The junction had 6 bases not matched to a gene; V was cut back by 5 bases and J by 2 bases. Per germline, CDR1 MNHEY and CDR2 SVGEGT. This CDR3 is 15 amino acids long. The CDR3 DNA sequence: TGTGCCAGCAGTGGACTAGCAGATTACACAGATACGCAGTATTTT. It specifies CASSGLADYTDTQYF.

In this sample, this clonotype turned up a few times. J is TRBJ2-4 and V is TRBV6-2 or TRBV6-3, with TRBD1 as a possible D gene (5 bases). CDR1 is MNHEY and CDR2 is SVGEGT in the germline V gene. With 0 bases removed from V and 0 bases from J, the gap between germline ends came to 18 bases. The CDR3 spans 19 residues. The CDR3 nucleotides are TGTGCCAGCAGTTACTCATTGTGGTTGATGGGGCTAGCCAAAAACATTCAGTACTTC. Translation: CASSYSLWLMGLAKNIQYF.

This clonotype was seen a few times. V gene TRBV6-1 combines with J gene TRBJ1-4; D might be TRBD1 (6 bases). Trimming stripped 6 bases from V and 1 base from J, with 15 bases between. The germline V gene encodes CDR1 MNHNS and CDR2 SASEGT. The CDR3 consists of 16 residues. CDR3 residues: CASRQLLQGTNEKLFF. DNA of the CDR3: TGTGCCAGCAGACAATTATTACAGGGAACTAATGAAAAACTGTTTTTT.

This clonotype was detected many times. The chain uses TRBV7-2 and TRBJ1-6; 8 bases are shared with TRBD1. With 0 bases clipped from V and 4 bases from J, the junction kept 5 bases outside the gene matches. Germline V gene data show CDR1 as SGHTA and CDR2 as FQGNSA. The CDR3 sequence is 17 residues long. CDR3: CASSLAIRTGYNSPLHF. The CDR3 DNA sequence: TGTGCCAGCAGCTTAGCGATCCGGACAGGGTATAATTCACCCCTCCACTTT.

J is TRBJ2-3 and V is TRBV4-1; D may match TRBD1 or TRBD2 (7 bases each). The ends were cut back, 0 bases at V and 1 base at J, with 14 bases in the middle. The germline V gene has CDR1 MGHRA and CDR2 YSYEKL. This CDR3 contains 17 residues. The CDR3 here is CASSQDGGDSCTDTQYF. The CDR3 nucleotides read TGCGCCAGCAGCCAAGATGGGGGGGACAGCTGCACAGATACGCAGTATTTT.

The sample holds a few counts of this clonotype. The V and J genes are TRBV2 and TRBJ2-1; 10 positions agree with TRBD2. V shed 6 bases and J 10 bases; nucleotides not matched to a gene: 15. CDR1 and CDR2 from the germline V gene are SNHLY and FYNNEI. The CDR3 consists of 16 residues. The CDR3, as DNA: TGTGCCAGCAGGGAGCTTCTAGCGGGAGTATCGTACGAGCAGTTCTTC. Translation gives CASRELLAGVSYEQFF.

V usage is TRBV3-1 and J usage is TRBJ2-5; 12 bases are a match to TRBD2. Germline V gene sequence: CDR1 LGHDT, CDR2 YNNKEL (reference sequence). The CDR3 runs to 17 residues. After removal of 4 bases from V and 2 bases from J, the junction contained 8 bases not matched to a gene. The CDR3: CASSPGGLAGYQETQYF. CDR3 bases: TGTGCCAGCAGCCCAGGCGGACTAGCGGGGTATCAAGAGACCCAGTACTTC.